These T cell receptor beta chains were read from a single sample in a study of blood T cell repertoires in COVID-19. Data came from immunoSEQ multiplex PCR; TCRdb stores just in-frame clones and leaves some out. The profile shows fewer than 250,000 clones, around four fifths of them singletons. Material: peripheral blood. The receptors derive from a man aged 55-75 years with COVID-19, enrolled during active disease. The CDR3 runs from the conserved cysteine through the conserved F or W. A D gene is named only where the DNA matches it firmly. Part of the rows lack a size; the others show once, few, many or a class for expanded clones.

j_gene: TRBJ1-1
d_gene: TRBD1
v_gene: TRBV15
abundance: NA
CDR3aa: CATSRVTGPMKAEAFF
CDR3nt: TGTGCCACCAGCAGAGTGACAGGGCCAATGAAGGCTGAAGCTTTCTTT

j_gene: TRBJ1-6
d_gene: NA
v_gene: TRBV27
abundance: NA
CDR3aa: CASSSLTRQEEPLHF
CDR3nt: TGTGCCAGCAGTTCTCTGACTCGCCAGGAGGAACCCCTCCACTTT

j_gene: TRBJ1-2
d_gene: NA
v_gene: TRBV12-3/TRBV12-4
abundance: NA
CDR3aa: CASSSREDYTF
CDR3nt: TGTGCCAGCAGTTCCCGGGAAGACTACACCTTC

j_gene: TRBJ2-2
d_gene: TRBD1
v_gene: TRBV5-1
abundance: once
CDR3aa: CASSLRQGYGELFF
CDR3nt: TGCGCCAGCAGCTTAAGACAGGGTTACGGGGAGCTGTTTTTT

j_gene: TRBJ2-1
d_gene: TRBD2
v_gene: TRBV3-1/TRBV3-2
abundance: NA
CDR3aa: CASSQLASGSGEQFF
CDR3nt: TGTGCCAGCAGCCAATTGGCTAGCGGGAGTGGTGAGCAGTTCTTC

j_gene: TRBJ1-3
d_gene: NA
v_gene: TRBV7-2
abundance: NA
CDR3aa: CASSLVGQGNTIYF
CDR3nt: TGTGCCAGCAGCTTAGTCGGACAAGGAAACACCATATATTTT

j_gene: TRBJ2-1
d_gene: TRBD1
v_gene: TRBV5-5
abundance: NA
CDR3aa: CASSLDRGGNEQFF
CDR3nt: TGTGCCAGCAGCTTAGACAGGGGGGGTAATGAGCAGTTCTTC

j_gene: TRBJ2-2
d_gene: NA
v_gene: TRBV6-5
abundance: NA
CDR3aa: CASNRENTGELFF
CDR3nt: TGTGCCAGCAACAGGGAGAACACCGGGGAGCTGTTTTTT

j_gene: TRBJ1-6
d_gene: NA
v_gene: TRBV27
abundance: NA
CDR3aa: CASSLVRGGNSPLHF
CDR3nt: TGTGCCAGCAGTTTAGTTAGGGGCGGTAATTCACCCCTCCACTTT

j_gene: TRBJ2-7
d_gene: NA
v_gene: TRBV12-3/TRBV12-4
abundance: NA
CDR3aa: CASSPEGYEQYF
CDR3nt: TGTGCCAGCAGTCCCGAGGGATACGAGCAGTACTTC

j_gene: TRBJ2-1
d_gene: NA
v_gene: TRBV9
abundance: NA
CDR3aa: CASSPHEGAYNEQFF
CDR3nt: TGTGCCAGCAGCCCTCATGAGGGGGCCTACAATGAGCAGTTCTTC

j_gene: TRBJ1-1
d_gene: NA
v_gene: TRBV28
abundance: NA
CDR3aa: CASRSTMNTEAFF
CDR3nt: TGTGCCAGCAGATCAACTATGAACACTGAAGCTTTCTTT

j_gene: TRBJ1-2
d_gene: NA
v_gene: TRBV3-1/TRBV3-2
abundance: NA
CDR3aa: CASSQAGYGYTF
CDR3nt: TGTGCCAGCAGCCAGGCGGGCTATGGCTACACCTTC

j_gene: TRBJ1-1
d_gene: NA
v_gene: TRBV6-1
abundance: few
CDR3aa: CASSEAGGTEAFF
CDR3nt: TGTGCCAGCAGTGAAGCGGGAGGAACTGAAGCTTTCTTT